These 19 T cell receptor beta chains originate from one sample sequenced in a study of shared clonotypes between healthy human individuals. Assay used: immunoSEQ multiplex PCR; TCRdb lists only in-frame clones, some missing. The table has a few hundred thousand clones, over 60% seen once. Sequenced material: PBMCs. Receptor source: a woman aged 40 to 55 in good health. Some clones in this sample may be carry-over from other donors' samples.

About this clone itself: A read error is the likely source, as a far larger clone sits one nucleotide away. In DNA form, the CDR3 reads TGCGCCAGCAGCCAAGATCAAGGGGGGCACAATGAGCAGTTCTTC. It encodes CASSQDQGGHNEQFF. The chain combines TRBV4-1 with TRBJ2-1, with D tentatively TRBD1 or TRBD2 (6 bases each). V shed 0 bases and J shed 5 bases, with 11 bases lying between them. This CDR3 is built from 15 residues. Germline loops: CDR1 MGHRA, CDR2 YSYEKL.

The genes are TRBV19 and TRBJ1-4; D may be TRBD1 (6 bases). The V end was cut by 4 bases, the J end by 0 bases, with 12 bases between. This CDR3 has 16 amino acids. CDR1 and CDR2 (germline): LNHDA, SQIVND (reference sequence). CDR3 protein: CASSTRTVTTNEKLFF. The CDR3 coding sequence is TGTGCCAGTAGTACTAGGACAGTAACAACTAATGAAAAACTGTTTTTT.

The chain is built from TRBV30 and TRBJ2-3; possible D gene TRBD1, 6 bases. The CDR3 has 11 residues. Trimming took off 3 bases at V and 8 bases at J, with 9 bases between the two ends. The germline gives CDR1 GTSNPN, CDR2 SVGIG (reference sequence). CDR3 nucleotide sequence: TGTGCCTGGAGGGACAGCTTTACGCAGTATTTT. It yields the protein CAWRDSFTQYF.

There are a few counts of this clone. The genes are TRBV19 and TRBJ2-2; TRBD2 agrees at 10 bases. The junction had 4 bases not matched to a gene; V was cut back by 6 bases and J by 6 bases. The CDR3 sequence is 14 residues long. Per germline, CDR1 LNHDA and CDR2 SQIVND (reference sequence). The CDR3 spells CASSGTSVPGELFF. The CDR3 DNA reads TGTGCCAGTAGCGGGACTAGCGTCCCCGGGGAGCTGTTTTTT.

This chain links TRBV6-6 with TRBJ2-5; D is unresolved. Germline V gene data show CDR1 as MNHNY and CDR2 as SVGAGI (reference sequence). The CDR3 is made up of 11 amino acids. Trimming took 4 bases from V and 3 from J, leaving 3 bases between them. CDR3: CASSLEETQYF. CDR3 coding DNA: TGTGCCAGCAGTTTAGAAGAGACCCAGTACTTC.

This chain connects TRBV5-3 to TRBJ1-4, with D possibly being TRBD1 (5 bases). TRBV5-3 is an open reading frame, and its role is uncertain. This CDR3 has 16 residues. V was cut by 4 bases and J by 4 bases, with 17 bases left in between. CDR3 amino acids: CARSLMGGNLNEKLFF. The CDR3 region has the DNA TGTGCCAGAAGCCTCATGGGGGGGAACCTTAATGAAAAACTGTTTTTT.

The chain employs TRBV2 and TRBJ1-1; D is unresolved. Germline V gene lookup returns CDR1 SNHLY and CDR2 FYNNEI. The V gene lost 5 bases and the J gene lost 4 bases, with 14 bases spanning the gap. The CDR3 consists of 14 residues. CDR3 region: CASSSGSLGTEAFF. The CDR3 nucleotides are TGTGCCAGCAGTTCTGGGTCCCTGGGCACTGAAGCTTTCTTT.

J is TRBJ1-3 and V is TRBV30; TRBD1 is a possible D gene (5 bases). The CDR3 has 15 residues. Germline assignment: CDR1 GTSNPN and CDR2 SVGIG (reference sequence). V lost 5 bases, J lost 3 bases, and 17 bases lay in between. CDR3 residues: CAWGASREGGNTIYF. The CDR3 coding sequence is TGTGCCTGGGGTGCTTCCAGGGAAGGTGGAAACACCATATATTTT.

The sample holds many counts of this clone. This sequence joins TRBV5-4 and TRBJ1-1; possible D gene TRBD1, 5 bases. This CDR3 spans 13 amino acids. The germline V gene encodes CDR1 SGHNT and CDR2 YYREEE (reference sequence). V was clipped by 5 bases and J by 5 bases, with 13 bases between them. As DNA, the CDR3 is TGTGCCAGCAGACCCGCGACAGAGACTGAAGCTTTCTTT. This codes for CASRPATETEAFF.

This rearrangement joins TRBV6-6 to TRBJ2-3; 9 bases fit TRBD1. With V trimmed by 4 bases and J by 4 bases, 3 bases remained unmatched. The CDR3 is made up of 14 amino acids. CDR1 is MNHNY, CDR2 SVGAGI, per germline (reference sequence). The CDR3 coding sequence is TGTGCCAGCAGTTCACAGGGGGCGGCAGATACGCAGTATTTT. It codes for CASSSQGAADTQYF.

The rearrangement joins TRBV28 to TRBJ2-2; D tentatively reads TRBD1 or TRBD2 (5 bases each). V was shortened by 4 bases and J by 4 bases, with 16 bases between the two germline ends. The germline CDR1 and CDR2 sequences are MDHEN and SYDVKM. The CDR3 loop spans 16 amino acids. The DNA of the CDR3 is TGTGCCAGCAGTTCCACCCTGGGACGCCTCACCGGGGAGCTGTTTTTT. Its protein is CASSSTLGRLTGELFF.

This clone was counted once. V and J are TRBV7-2 and TRBJ2-7; 10 bases map to TRBD2. The CDR3 covers 15 residues. Per germline, CDR1 SGHTA and CDR2 FQGNSA. The V segment lost 2 bases and the J segment 5 bases; nucleotides outside the gene matches: 6. CDR3 sequence (DNA): TGTGCCAGCAGCTTAAGAGCGGGAGGGCCTCACGAGCAGTACTTC. Its translation is CASSLRAGGPHEQYF.

The CDR3 loop reads CASSRLAGVNEQFF. The CDR3 DNA is TGTGCCAGCAGTAGACTAGCGGGCGTTAATGAGCAGTTCTTC. The V and J genes are TRBV9 and TRBJ2-1; 10 bases align to TRBD2. There are 14 residues in the CDR3. Germline trimming cut 5 bases from V and 7 bases from J; bases unmatched to any gene: 6. Germline CDR1 reads SGDLS; CDR2 reads YYNGEE.

The rearrangement uses TRBV7-9 and TRBJ1-1; D is undetermined. Trimming pared 4 bases from V and 0 bases from J, leaving 12 bases between. The germline gives CDR1 SEHNR, CDR2 FQNEAQ (reference sequence). CDR3 length: 15 amino acids. The DNA of the CDR3 is TGTGCCAGCAGCTCCTTTCGGGCCATGAACACTGAAGCTTTCTTT. Translated: CASSSFRAMNTEAFF.

The V call is TRBV7-8, the J call TRBJ2-7, with 13 bases lining up with TRBD2. Germline V CDR1 and CDR2: SGHVS, FQNEAQ. The CDR3 spans 18 residues. V lost 3 bases and J lost 4; bases outside the gene matches: 12. CDR3 sequence reads: CASSFYRLAGGGNYEQYF. The CDR3 DNA follows: TGTGCCAGCAGCTTCTATAGACTAGCGGGAGGTGGAAATTACGAGCAGTACTTC.

The J gene is TRBJ1-5, the V gene TRBV2, with a weak D call TRBD1 (6 bases). Trimming pared 5 bases from V and 1 base from J, leaving 21 bases between. Germline V lookup: CDR1 SNHLY, CDR2 FYNNEI. The CDR3 spans 18 residues. In DNA form, the CDR3 reads TGTGCCAGCAGTACCACAGGGAATCAACCTCTAAGCAATCAGCCCCAGCATTTT. Its protein is CASSTTGNQPLSNQPQHF.

The rearrangement uses TRBV5-5 and TRBJ2-4, with 7 nucleotides matching TRBD1. The CDR3 spans 14 residues. V lost 2 bases, J lost 4 bases, and 3 bases stayed unmatched. Per the germline V gene, CDR1 is SGHKS and CDR2 is YYEKEE (reference sequence). The CDR3 region is CASSFRQGKNIQYF. CDR3 sequence (DNA): TGTGCCAGCAGCTTCCGACAGGGTAAAAACATTCAGTACTTC.

The V call is TRBV7-2, the J call TRBJ2-1, with D perhaps given as TRBD1 or TRBD2 (5 bases each). CDR3 length equals 13 residues. Germline V gene lookup returns CDR1 SGHTA and CDR2 FQGNSA. Trimming cost V 5 bases and J 9 bases, with 14 bases left between them. The CDR3 loop is CASSDGGDSEQFF. In DNA form, the CDR3 reads TGTGCCAGCAGCGACGGAGGCGACAGTGAGCAGTTCTTC.

The chain is built from TRBV7-9 and TRBJ1-4, with no clear D. This CDR3 spans 12 amino acids. Germline loops: CDR1 SEHNR, CDR2 FQNEAQ (reference sequence). Trimming took off 3 bases at V and 4 bases at J, with 3 bases between the two ends. CDR3 nucleotides: TGTGCCAGCAGCTTCATTAATGAAAAACTGTTTTTT. It is translated as CASSFINEKLFF.